These T cell receptor beta chains were read from a single sample in a study of cytomegalovirus exposure and HLA in healthy donors. This table comes from immunoSEQ multiplex PCR, and its TCRdb copy is limited to in-frame clones, with some not included. In the table there are more than 90,000 clones, over 60% of which are singletons. Sequenced sample: PBMCs. These receptors originate from a man aged 25 to 40 in good health and CMV-seropositive. Both conserved end residues are part of each CDR3. The D gene is left open where the match is weak.

v_call: TRBV30; cdr3_length: 13; j_call: TRBJ2-7; d_call: -; cdr3_aa: CAWKWQGSYEQYF; cdr3_nt: TGTGCCTGGAAATGGCAGGGATCCTACGAGCAGTACTTC
v_call: TRBV9; cdr3_length: 15; j_call: TRBJ1-1; d_call: -; cdr3_aa: CASSVQTGMNTEAFF; cdr3_nt: TGTGCCAGCAGCGTACAGACGGGGATGAACACTGAAGCTTTCTTT
v_call: TRBV5-1; cdr3_length: 15; j_call: TRBJ2-7; d_call: TRBD1; cdr3_aa: CASRASPGTGDEQYF; cdr3_nt: TGCGCCAGCAGGGCGTCGCCCGGGACAGGGGACGAGCAGTACTTC
v_call: TRBV4-1; cdr3_length: 18; j_call: TRBJ2-3; d_call: TRBD2; cdr3_aa: CASSQVATSGGGTDTQYF; cdr3_nt: TGCGCCAGCAGCCAAGTGGCGACTAGCGGGGGGGGCACAGATACGCAGTATTTT
v_call: TRBV27; cdr3_length: 14; j_call: TRBJ2-5; d_call: -; cdr3_aa: CASSFNSLQETQYF; cdr3_nt: TGTGCCAGCAGTTTCAACAGCTTACAAGAGACCCAGTACTTC
v_call: TRBV6-6; cdr3_length: 16; j_call: TRBJ2-1; d_call: -; cdr3_aa: CASSFSLQGGMDEQFF; cdr3_nt: TGTGCCAGCAGTTTCTCTCTACAGGGGGGGATGGATGAGCAGTTCTTC
v_call: TRBV7-7; cdr3_length: 15; j_call: TRBJ2-3; d_call: TRBD1; cdr3_aa: CASSRGQGRADTQYF; cdr3_nt: TGTGCCAGCAGCCGAGGACAGGGGAGGGCAGATACGCAGTATTTT
v_call: TRBV7-6; cdr3_length: 11; j_call: TRBJ2-1; d_call: -; cdr3_aa: CASSFRNEQFF; cdr3_nt: TGTGCCAGCAGCTTCCGCAATGAGCAGTTCTTC
v_call: TRBV5-4; cdr3_length: 15; j_call: TRBJ2-5; d_call: TRBD1; cdr3_aa: CASSFEGATRETQYF; cdr3_nt: TGTGCCAGCAGCTTTGAGGGGGCGACCAGGGAGACCCAGTACTTC
v_call: TRBV7-2; cdr3_length: 15; j_call: TRBJ2-7; d_call: TRBD1; cdr3_aa: CASSLAGQELHEQYF; cdr3_nt: TGTGCCAGCAGCTTAGCGGGACAGGAATTGCACGAGCAGTACTTC
v_call: TRBV27; cdr3_length: 15; j_call: TRBJ1-1; d_call: TRBD1; cdr3_aa: CASSLLGQGGTEAFF; cdr3_nt: TGTGCCAGCAGTTTACTTGGACAGGGCGGCACTGAAGCTTTCTTT
v_call: TRBV7-7; cdr3_length: 15; j_call: TRBJ2-5; d_call: -; cdr3_aa: CASSSHADTWETQYF; cdr3_nt: TGTGCCAGCAGCTCACACGCGGACACTTGGGAGACCCAGTACTTC